Presented here are 22 T cell receptor beta chains from one specimen sequenced in a study of CD8+CD57+ T cells in acquired aplastic anemia. The template for TCR beta VDJ and CDR3 sequence profiling was genomic DNA. From the reads, TCRdb called clonotypes with MiXCR, one entry per CDR3 protein. The sample has approximately 270,000 distinct CDR3 sequences, around 60% seen once. The sequenced sample was sorted CD4+, CD8+, or CD8+CD57+ T cells (not recorded which) from PBMCs. These receptors all stem from a human donor with severe aplastic anemia or a healthy control (not recorded which).

This clonotype was picked up a small number of times. V gene TRBV7-2 combines with J gene TRBJ1-2, with TRBD1 identical over 10 bases. The junction had 2 bases not matched to a gene; V was cut back by 1 base and J by 3 bases. The CDR3 contains 15 residues. Germline assignment: CDR1 SGHTA and CDR2 FQGNSA. The CDR3 is CASSLVGTGDYGYTF. In DNA, the CDR3 is TGTGCCAGCAGCTTAGTCGGGACAGGGGACTATGGCTACACCTTC.

This chain uses TRBV24-1 with TRBJ2-3; unclear D gene. In germline, CDR1 is KGHDR, CDR2 SFDVKD. V lost 4 bases and J lost 11, with 24 bases in between. The CDR3 sequence is 16 residues long. The CDR3 loop reads CATSDLDASTYNEQYF. The DNA for the CDR3 is TGTGCCACCAGTGACTTAGACGCAAGCACCTACAATGAGCAGTATTTT.

This clonotype was recorded many times. The chain has TRBV9 and TRBJ2-3, with 8 bases identical to TRBD1. V lost 0 bases and J lost 6; bases outside the gene matches: 6. Germline CDR1 is SGDLS and CDR2 is YYNGEE. This CDR3 region has 15 residues. The CDR3 nucleotides read TGTGCCAGCAGCGTAGCCCCGGACAGGGCCGATACGCAGTATTTT. It translates to CASSVAPDRADTQYF. The variable domain in full, with the rest retrieved from reference TRBV9 and TRBJ2-3, is DSGVTQTPKHLITATGQRVTLRCSPRSGDLSVYWYQQSLDQGLQFLIQYYNGEERAKGNILERFSAQQFPDLHSELNLSSLELGDSALYFCASSVAPDRADTQYFGPGTRLTVL.

This clonotype was counted ten times or more. The chain has TRBV7-9 and TRBJ1-5; no clear D gene. Trimming took 1 base from V and 0 from J, leaving 7 bases between them. The CDR3 is 15 amino acids. In germline, CDR1 is SEHNR, CDR2 FQNEAQ (reference sequence). Written as DNA, the CDR3 is TGTGCCAGCAGCTTAGGAGACACTAGCAATCAGCCCCAGCATTTT. Encoded protein: CASSLGDTSNQPQHF.

This clonotype was picked up many times. Here the CDR3 DNA reads TGTGCCAGCAGCGCCCATTCGGGGGAATACAATGAGCAGTTCTTC. Encoded protein: CASSAHSGEYNEQFF. J is TRBJ2-1 and V is TRBV7-3, with a weak D call TRBD2 (6 bases). CDR1 and CDR2 from the germline V gene are SGHTA and FQGTGA. This CDR3 has 15 amino acids. The germline V and J ends were trimmed by 5 bases and 4 bases, with 15 bases remaining between them.

Ten or more counts support this clonotype. The chain uses TRBV20-1 and TRBJ1-2; 10 bases line up with TRBD1. This CDR3 has 15 amino acids. Germline values: CDR1 DFQATT, CDR2 SNEGSKA (reference sequence). After removal of 1 base from V and 4 bases from J, the junction contained 6 bases not matched to a gene. CDR3: CSARAPGQGFYGYTF. DNA for the CDR3: TGCAGTGCTAGAGCACCGGGACAGGGGTTCTATGGCTACACCTTC.

In this sample, this clonotype turned up many times. The genes are TRBV9 and TRBJ1-4; the match to TRBD1 covers 12 bases. The CDR3 runs 17 residues. Germline assignment: CDR1 SGDLS and CDR2 YYNGEE. Trimming removed 3 bases from V and 7 bases from J; junction bases left unmatched: 10. The CDR3 here is CASSARDRGRFGEKLFF. The CDR3 region has the DNA TGTGCCAGCAGCGCCAGGGACAGGGGGCGTTTTGGTGAAAAACTGTTTTTT. The full variable domain, its missing parts supplied by reference TRBV9 and TRBJ1-4, is DSGVTQTPKHLITATGQRVTLRCSPRSGDLSVYWYQQSLDQGLQFLIQYYNGEERAKGNILERFSAQQFPDLHSELNLSSLELGDSALYFCASSARDRGRFGEKLFFGSGTQLSVL.

With regard to this clonotype: Sequence at one end of the junction differs from germline and may be a read error. This chain joins TRBV25-1 and TRBJ1-6; D is unresolved. CDR3 length equals 17 residues. Germline CDR1 and CDR2: MGHDK and SYGVNS. CDR3 in amino acids: CASSEGTGSSYNSPLHF. In DNA form, the CDR3 reads TGCGCCAGCAGTGAAGGTACCGGGAGCTCCTATAATTCACCCCTCCACTTT.

A single count supports this clonotype. The gene calls are TRBV7-9 and TRBJ2-3; 11 nucleotides align to TRBD2. Germline lookup yields CDR1 SEHNR and CDR2 FQNEAQ (reference sequence). After removal of 5 bases from V and 4 bases from J, the junction contained 5 bases not matched to a gene. This CDR3 has 15 residues. The CDR3 coding sequence is TGTGCCAGCAGCAAGACTAGCGGGGAGGCAGATACGCAGTATTTT. Translating gives CASSKTSGEADTQYF.

The chain is built from TRBV7-9 and TRBJ2-1; D might be TRBD2 (5 bases). Germline CDR1 reads SEHNR; CDR2 reads FQNEAQ (reference sequence). Trimming cost V 1 base and J 0 bases, with 13 bases left between them. The CDR3 totals 17 residues. CDR3 coding DNA: TGTGCCAGCAGCTTAGGGGCTGGGGAGAGCTCCTACAATGAGCAGTTCTTC. It specifies CASSLGAGESSYNEQFF.

The rearrangement joins TRBV19 to TRBJ2-7; 7 nucleotides line up with TRBD1. The V segment lost 7 bases and the J segment 2 bases; nucleotides outside the gene matches: 8. The V gene's germline CDR1 is LNHDA and CDR2 SQIVND (reference sequence). CDR3 length equals 14 residues. This chain's CDR3 is CASKFGDSAYEQYF. Written as DNA, the CDR3 is TGTGCCAGTAAATTTGGGGACAGTGCCTACGAGCAGTACTTC.

This clonotype was counted at least ten times. The chain links TRBV5-1 to TRBJ2-5; tentatively, D is TRBD2 (6 bases). V lost 4 bases and J lost 5, with 15 bases in between. The germline V gene has CDR1 SGHRS and CDR2 YFSETQ. The CDR3 sequence is 14 residues long. CDR3: CASSAGGAAETQYF. As DNA, the CDR3 is TGCGCCAGCAGCGCCGGAGGGGCGGCGGAGACCCAGTACTTC. Together with reference TRBV5-1 and TRBJ2-5, the CDR3 gives the full variable domain: KAGVTQTPRYLIKTRGQQVTLSCSPISGHRSVSWYQQTPGQGLQFLFEYFSETQRNKGNFPGRFSGRQFSNSRSEMNVSTLELGDSALYLCASSAGGAAETQYFGPGTRLLVL.

The table lists this clonotype with many counts. In DNA, the CDR3 is TGCGCCAGCAGCCAGGACGGAGCCTTCCAAGAGACCCAGTACTTC. It specifies CASSQDGAFQETQYF. The rearrangement links TRBV5-1 to TRBJ2-5; no definite D call. Trimming cost V 4 bases and J 1 base, with 14 bases left between them. Germline CDR1 SGHRS, CDR2 YFSETQ. This CDR3 is 15 amino acids long.

This chain links TRBV7-3 with TRBJ2-6; D gene uncertain. V was cut by 2 bases and J by 0 bases, with 5 bases left in between. Germline V gives CDR1 SGHTA, CDR2 FQGTGA. The CDR3 is 15 residues long. The CDR3 protein is CASSLGYSGANVLTF. The DNA of the CDR3 is TGTGCCAGCAGCTTAGGATACTCTGGGGCCAACGTCCTGACTTTC. The full variable domain, its missing parts supplied by reference TRBV7-3 and TRBJ2-6, is GAGVSQTPSNKVTEKGKYVELRCDPISGHTALYWYRQSLGQGPEFLIYFQGTGAADDSGLPNDRFFAVRPEGSVSTLKIQRTERGDSAVYLCASSLGYSGANVLTFGAGSRLTVL.

The V call is TRBV6-5, the J call TRBJ2-1, with 8 bases identical to TRBD2. The germline V gene has CDR1 MNHEY and CDR2 SVGAGI. CDR3 length: 15 amino acids. Trimming cost V 5 bases and J 1 base; bases outside gene matches: 4. The CDR3 spells CASSDSGASYNEQFF. The CDR3, as DNA: TGTGCCAGCAGTGATAGCGGGGCATCCTACAATGAGCAGTTCTTC.

This CDR3 reads CASSFQASASYEQYF. The CDR3 DNA reads TGTGCCAGCAGCTTTCAAGCTAGCGCTTCCTACGAGCAGTACTTC. The chain links TRBV7-2 to TRBJ2-7; maybe TRBD2 (6 bases). This CDR3 spans 15 amino acids. CDR1 SGHTA and CDR2 FQGNSA come from the germline V gene. V lost 3 bases and J 1 base, leaving 13 bases between the germline ends.

V usage is TRBV11-1 and J usage is TRBJ2-7; tentative D call: TRBD1 (5 bases). Trimming left V 3 bases short and J 2 bases short, with 14 bases between. The CDR3 loop spans 15 amino acids. Per germline, CDR1 SGHAT and CDR2 FQDESV (reference sequence). CDR3 sequence: CASSFLPTVAYEQYF. The CDR3 DNA follows: TGTGCCAGCAGCTTCCTGCCGACAGTTGCCTACGAGCAGTACTTC.

The chain couples TRBV19 to TRBJ2-1; D is uncertain. Between the trimmed V and J ends, which lost 4 bases and 9 bases, there was a span of 22 bases. The CDR3 totals 16 residues. Germline V CDR1 and CDR2: LNHDA, SQIVND (reference sequence). CDR3 region: CASSTTLTWGWVEQFF. DNA for the CDR3: TGTGCCAGTAGTACCACCTTAACGTGGGGATGGGTTGAGCAGTTCTTC.

V is TRBV24-1 and J is TRBJ2-2; 7 nucleotides agree with TRBD1. Trimming removed 7 bases from V and 0 bases from J; junction bases left unmatched: 4. CDR3 length: 15 amino acids. Germline values: CDR1 KGHDR, CDR2 SFDVKD. The CDR3 DNA follows: TGTGCCACCAGGGGTACAGGGGCGAACACCGGGGAGCTGTTTTTT. It translates to CATRGTGANTGELFF.

J is TRBJ1-2 and V is TRBV20-1, with D maybe TRBD1 (6 bases). The germline V and J ends were trimmed by 6 bases and 8 bases, with 25 bases remaining between them. The CDR3 spans 15 residues. The V gene's germline CDR1 is DFQATT and CDR2 SNEGSKA (reference sequence). The DNA of the CDR3 is TGCAGTGCCCCGGGGGGGGGCCAGAACACCGGGGGCTACACCTTC. Translated: CSAPGGGQNTGGYTF.

This clonotype has a count of ten or more. The chain links TRBV6-5 to TRBJ2-1; possibly TRBD1 or TRBD2 for D (6 bases each). V gave up 7 bases and J gave up 10 bases, with 14 bases separating them. The germline V gene has CDR1 MNHEY and CDR2 SVGAGI. CDR3 length: 12 residues. The CDR3 is CASKGEVGEQFF. For the CDR3, the DNA is TGTGCCAGCAAGGGGGAGGTAGGAGAGCAGTTCTTC.

The gene calls are TRBV7-8 and TRBJ2-7, with D possibly being TRBD1 (6 bases). The CDR3 contains 14 residues. Trimming took 1 base from V and 3 from J, leaving 10 bases between them. The germline gives CDR1 SGHVS, CDR2 FQNEAQ. The CDR3 coding sequence is TGTGCCAGCAGCTTAGGAGGGACACACTACGAGCAGTACTTC. It yields the protein CASSLGGTHYEQYF. The whole variable domain, filled in from reference TRBV7-8 and TRBJ2-7, reads GAGVSQSPRYKVAKRGQDVALRCDPISGHVSLFWYQQALGQGPEFLTYFQNEAQLDKSGLPSDRFFAERPEGSVSTLKIQRTQQEDSAVYLCASSLGGTHYEQYFGPGTRLTVT.